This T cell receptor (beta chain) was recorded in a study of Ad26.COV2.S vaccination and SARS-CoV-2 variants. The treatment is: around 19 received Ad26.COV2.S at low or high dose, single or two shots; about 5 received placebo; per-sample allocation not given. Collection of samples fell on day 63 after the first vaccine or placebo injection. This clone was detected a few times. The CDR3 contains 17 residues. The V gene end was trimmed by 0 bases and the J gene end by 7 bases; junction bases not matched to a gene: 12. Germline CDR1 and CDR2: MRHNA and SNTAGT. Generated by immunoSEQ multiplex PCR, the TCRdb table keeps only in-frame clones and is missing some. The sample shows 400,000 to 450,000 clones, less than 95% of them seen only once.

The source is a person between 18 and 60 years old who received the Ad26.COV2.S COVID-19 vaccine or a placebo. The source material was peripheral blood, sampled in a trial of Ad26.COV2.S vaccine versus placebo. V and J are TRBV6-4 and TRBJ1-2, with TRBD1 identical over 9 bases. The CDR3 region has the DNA TGTGCCAGCAGTGACTCGAGGGCACAGGGGGCGGTGGGTGGCTACACCTTC. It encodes CASSDSRAQGAVGGYTF.